Presented here are 14 T cell receptor beta chains from one specimen sequenced in a study of radiotherapy plus CTLA-4 blockade in lung cancer. TCRdb's table, derived via immunoSEQ multiplex PCR, lists solely in-frame clones and lacks some. The table includes fewer than 50,000 clones, around 63% detected once. This specimen was peripheral blood, taken from a patient treated with radiotherapy plus ipilimumab. These receptors originate from a human donor with non-small cell lung cancer who had a partial response to radiotherapy plus ipilimumab.

On this clone: Different DNA sequences within this sample yield the same CDR3. The CDR3 protein is CASSARGLAGRTDHNEQFF. In nucleotides, the CDR3 is TGTGCCAGCAGCGCTCGGGGACTAGCGGGACGTACGGATCACAATGAGCAGTTCTTC. The gene calls are TRBV9 and TRBJ2-1; 13 bases match TRBD2. CDR3 length: 19 residues. The V gene end was trimmed by 3 bases and the J gene end by 5 bases; junction bases not matched to a gene: 14. CDR1 is SGDLS, CDR2 YYNGEE, per germline. Together with reference TRBV9 and TRBJ2-1, the CDR3 gives the full variable domain: DSGVTQTPKHLITATGQRVTLRCSPRSGDLSVYWYQQSLDQGLQFLIQYYNGEERAKGNILERFSAQQFPDLHSELNLSSLELGDSALYFCASSARGLAGRTDHNEQFFGPGTRLTVL.

Within the sample, this clone is medium-sized. V usage is TRBV7-2 and J usage is TRBJ2-7; 10 nucleotides line up with TRBD1. The germline V gene encodes CDR1 SGHTA and CDR2 FQGNSA. The CDR3 has 17 residues. With 6 bases clipped from V and 1 base from J, the junction kept 12 bases outside the gene matches. In DNA form, the CDR3 reads TGTGCCAGCAGTACGACAGGGGGCGCCCGCAGGTCCTACGAGCAGTACTTC. Amino acids: CASSTTGGARRSYEQYF.

Points on this clone: Sequence at one end of the junction differs from germline and may be a read error. The rearrangement links TRBV4-1 to TRBJ1-1; D may be TRBD1 (5 bases). The length of the CDR3 is 15 residues. Germline V gene lookup returns CDR1 MGHRA and CDR2 YSYEKL. In DNA, the CDR3 is TGCGCCAGCAGCCAAGATGGAAGGGGCCCCAGGGAGGGCTTTTTT. Translated: CASSQDGRGPREGFF.

The chain has TRBV19 and TRBJ1-5; D remains unclear. CDR3 size: 15 residues. The V gene's germline CDR1 is LNHDA and CDR2 SQIVND (reference sequence). V was pared by 6 bases and J by 3 bases, with 15 bases between. Here the CDR3 reads CASSYGSPANQPQHF. The CDR3 DNA follows: TGTGCCAGTAGCTACGGGAGTCCGGCCAATCAGCCCCAGCATTTT.

This sequence joins TRBV29-1 and TRBJ2-7; 14 bases are shared with TRBD2. The CDR3 loop spans 16 amino acids. Looked up from germline, CDR1 is SQVTM and CDR2 is ANQGSEA. After removal of 5 bases from V and 0 bases from J, the junction contained 6 bases not matched to a gene. CDR3 region: CSVRRTSGGSSYEQYF. In DNA form, the CDR3 reads TGCAGCGTTCGACGGACTAGCGGGGGGAGCTCCTACGAGCAGTACTTC.

The chain has TRBV6-5 and TRBJ1-2; D call uncertain. V lost 1 base, J lost 7 bases, and 7 bases lay in between. CDR3 length equals 12 residues. CDR1 is MNHEY, CDR2 SVGAGI, per germline. Written as DNA, the CDR3 is TGTGCCAGCAGTTACTTCGAGGGTGGCTACACCTTC. Residues: CASSYFEGGYTF.

The genes are TRBV25-1 and TRBJ1-4; 9 bases are shared with TRBD1. J gave up 7 bases and V 3 bases, and 6 bases lay outside the gene matches. Germline lookup yields CDR1 MGHDK and CDR2 SYGVNS. This CDR3 comprises 15 residues. The CDR3: CASSDPGQGSEKLFF. The CDR3 DNA reads as TGTGCCAGCAGTGATCCGGGACAGGGTAGTGAAAAACTGTTTTTT.

The chain has TRBV12-5 and TRBJ1-5; 7 bases are shared with TRBD1. Germline CDR1 LGHNT, CDR2 FRNRAP. The length of the CDR3 is 14 residues. Losses at the gene ends were 2 bases for V and 5 bases for J; bases not matched to a gene: 3. The CDR3 DNA reads TGTGCTAGTGGTTTGTTTGACAGGGATCAGCCCCAGCATTTT. This translates into CASGLFDRDQPQHF.

The CDR3 bases are TGTGCCAGCTCACCATGGGGGACTAGCGGGAGCTACGAGCAGTACTTC. Amino acids: CASSPWGTSGSYEQYF. This chain joins TRBV18 and TRBJ2-7, with 14 bases that match TRBD2. This CDR3 has 16 residues. Germline V gene lookup returns CDR1 KGHSH and CDR2 LQKENI. Unmatched junction bases numbered 3, after V lost 2 bases and J lost 3 bases.

A few counts support this clone. The same CDR3 also results from other DNA sequences found in this sample. The chain couples TRBV15 to TRBJ2-5, with D unclear. V lost 3 bases and J 4 bases, leaving 9 bases between the germline ends. This CDR3 is 13 amino acids long. Germline loops: CDR1 LNHNV, CDR2 YYDKDF (reference sequence). Written as DNA, the CDR3 is TGTGCCACCAGCAGTCAGTCTGGAGAGACCCAGTACTTC. Amino acid sequence: CATSSQSGETQYF.

The J gene is TRBJ2-1, the V gene TRBV9, with 15 bases fitting TRBD2. The CDR3 has 16 amino acids. Germline values: CDR1 SGDLS, CDR2 YYNGEE. V lost 3 bases and J lost 9; bases outside the gene matches: 7. CDR3 coding DNA: TGTGCCAGCAGCGCACCGGGACTAGCGGGAGGTATTGAGCAGTTCTTC. This translates into CASSAPGLAGGIEQFF.

V and J are TRBV15 and TRBJ2-1, with D perhaps matching TRBD2 (8 bases). V was pared by 9 bases and J by 6 bases, with 24 bases between. CDR1 is LNHNV and CDR2 is YYDKDF in the germline V gene (reference sequence). The CDR3 is 16 amino acids. CDR3 loop: CATTGRGEGALNEQFF. In DNA form, the CDR3 reads TGTGCCACTACCGGGAGGGGAGAGGGGGCGCTCAATGAGCAGTTCTTC. Variable domain in full (rest from reference TRBV15 and TRBJ2-1): DAMVIQNPRYQVTQFGKPVTLSCSQTLNHNVMYWYQQKSSQAPKLLFHYYDKDFNNEADTPDNFQSRRPNTSFCFLDIRSPGLGDTAMYLCATTGRGEGALNEQFFGPGTRLTVL.

The chain employs TRBV6-5 and TRBJ1-4, with D tentatively TRBD1 (5 bases). Trimming took off 0 bases at V and 4 bases at J, with 12 bases between the two ends. CDR1 is MNHEY, CDR2 SVGAGI, per germline. This CDR3 region has 16 residues. DNA for the CDR3: TGTGCCAGCAGTTACTCCCGTTGGGGGGGTAATGAAAAACTGTTTTTT. This codes for CASSYSRWGGNEKLFF.

The V call is TRBV9, the J call TRBJ2-1, with D unresolved. This CDR3 has 15 amino acids. The germline V and J ends were trimmed by 0 bases and 5 bases, with 12 bases remaining between them. From germline, CDR1 is SGDLS and CDR2 YYNGEE. The CDR3 region has the DNA TGTGCCAGCAGCGTAGAAGGCGGCTTGAACAATGAGCAGTTCTTC. Translating it yields CASSVEGGLNNEQFF. The whole variable domain, remainder taken from reference TRBV9 and TRBJ2-1, is DSGVTQTPKHLITATGQRVTLRCSPRSGDLSVYWYQQSLDQGLQFLIQYYNGEERAKGNILERFSAQQFPDLHSELNLSSLELGDSALYFCASSVEGGLNNEQFFGPGTRLTVL.